The entry below gives a single T cell receptor (beta chain) sequence along with its context. Its matching antigen is unknown. This CDR3 contains 13 residues. The germline V gene has CDR1 SQVTM and CDR2 ANQGSEA. V was pared by 5 bases and J by 0 bases, with 10 bases between. The data are from a study of Graves' ophthalmopathy and Graves' hyperthyroidism. General observations from the study: Most expanded clonotypes in thyroid above 0.001 frequency also showed up in blood.

Amplification targeted the TCR beta CDR3 regions, with RNA transcripts as the source material. The first round was an RT-PCR with HTBI primers, and the second round was a multiplex PCR. Each CDR3 protein is one row after TCRdb ran MiXCR on the multiplex PCR reads. The sample contains 150,000 to 200,000 distinct CDR3 sequences, around two fifths of which appear only once. In donors with ophthalmopathy, activity was moderate-to-severe, with CAS ≥3, NOSPECS ≥4 and duration under 3 months. This TCR came from a man aged 25-45 years with Graves' ophthalmopathy. What was sequenced was peripheral blood. V and J are TRBV29-1 and TRBJ1-1; D might be TRBD1 (6 bases). The CDR3 region is CSVRQVLNTEAFF. The CDR3 DNA sequence: TGCAGCGTTAGACAGGTCCTGAACACTGAAGCTTTCTTT.